This entry features one T cell receptor beta chain sequence. Profiling relied on immunoSEQ multiplex PCR, and the TCRdb table lists in-frame clones only, not all of them. The sample gives more than 300,000 clones, 75% to 90% of which show up once; around 10% is in the top ten. V shed 7 bases and J shed 2 bases, with 11 bases lying between them. This CDR3 is 13 amino acids long. From germline, CDR1 is MNHNY and CDR2 SVGAGI (reference sequence). These data originate in a study of Ad26.COV2.S vaccination and SARS-CoV-2 variants. Treatment given: some 19 received Ad26.COV2.S at low or high dose, single or two shots; 5 received placebo; per-sample allocation not given. Material that was analyzed had been drawn on day 63 after the first vaccine or placebo injection. Vaccination used an Ad26 vector expressing Wuhan-strain SARS-CoV-2 spike.

The rearrangement uses TRBV6-6 and TRBJ1-2, with D perhaps matching TRBD1 (6 bases). This specimen consisted of peripheral blood, obtained in a trial of Ad26.COV2.S vaccine versus placebo. The sequence was obtained from a person aged 18-60 years who received the Ad26.COV2.S COVID-19 vaccine or a placebo. The CDR3 nucleotides read TGTGCCAGCATCGGCACAGGGAACTATGGCTACACCTTC. This gives the protein CASIGTGNYGYTF.